The 24 T cell receptor beta chains below all came from one sample that was sequenced in a study of beta chain features in type 1 diabetes. Study outcomes and limitations: Shortening of TCRB CDR3s, moderate but significant, appeared in all four CD4+ subsets of Type 1 diabetes patients.

Investigators reverse transcribed all isolated RNA, so they sequenced expressed TCRB transcripts. Clones were sequenced by immunoSEQ multiplex PCR, and TCRdb holds only the in-frame ones, with some missing. The sample lists around 250,000 clones, roughly 13% occurring once. No cognate antigen is known for these TCRs. The sequenced sample consisted of naive CD4+ T cells from blood. The receptors stem from a man aged 25 to 40 with type 1 diabetes.

The genes are TRBV2 and TRBJ2-5; D possibly corresponds to TRBD2 (5 bases). The V end was cut by 3 bases, the J end by 1 base, with 6 bases between. There are 13 residues in the CDR3. Germline CDR1 and CDR2: SNHLY and FYNNEI. The CDR3 DNA reads as TGTGCCAGCAGTGAGGACTTCCAAGAGACCCAGTACTTC. Its protein product is CASSEDFQETQYF. Full variable domain (rest looked up from reference TRBV2 and TRBJ2-5): EPEVTQTPSHQVTQMGQEVILRCVPISNHLYFYWYRQILGQKVEFLVSFYNNEISEKSEIFDDQFSVERPDGSNFTLKIRSTKLEDSAMYFCASSEDFQETQYFGPGTRLLVL.

In this sample, this clone turned up a few times. This sequence joins TRBV7-2 and TRBJ1-2; D uncertain. Between the trimmed V and J ends, which lost 5 bases and 2 bases, there was a span of 9 bases. CDR3 length: 13 residues. The germline gives CDR1 SGHTA, CDR2 FQGNSA. CDR3 in amino acids: CASSPAGNYGYTF. For the CDR3, the DNA is TGTGCCAGCAGCCCCGCCGGGAACTATGGCTACACCTTC. The complete variable domain, with remaining parts taken from reference TRBV7-2 and TRBJ1-2, reads GAGVSQSPSNKVTEKGKDVELRCDPISGHTALYWYRQSLGQGLEFLIYFQGNSAPDKSGLPSDRFSAERTGGSVSTLTIQRTQQEDSAVYLCASSPAGNYGYTFGSGTRLTVV.

The sample holds a few counts of this clone. This chain joins TRBV30 and TRBJ1-2; 7 bases are shared with TRBD1. J was trimmed by 8 bases and V by 3 bases; bases with no gene match: 9. The CDR3 totals 13 residues. Germline V lookup: CDR1 GTSNPN, CDR2 SVGIG (reference sequence). This CDR3 reads CAWRPTGVQGYTF. In DNA, the CDR3 is TGTGCCTGGAGACCAACAGGGGTACAGGGCTACACCTTC.

The CDR3 bases are TGCGCCAGCAGCTCCGACTCGCCCGGGACTAGCGGGAGTAATACGCAGTATTTT. Translated, it gives CASSSDSPGTSGSNTQYF. The chain joins TRBV5-1 to TRBJ2-3, with 14 bases lining up with TRBD2. The junction had 13 bases not matched to a gene; V was cut back by 3 bases and J by 7 bases. The CDR3 has 18 residues. CDR1 and CDR2 from the germline V gene are SGHRS and YFSETQ.

The V and J genes are TRBV28 and TRBJ2-5; TRBD1 is a possible D gene (6 bases). Germline loops: CDR1 MDHEN, CDR2 SYDVKM. The CDR3 runs to 14 residues. The V end lost 5 bases, the J end lost 1 base, and 11 bases lay between the germline ends. Written as DNA, the CDR3 is TGTGCCAGCAGTACAGGGACCGCCCAAGAGACCCAGTACTTC. This gives the protein CASSTGTAQETQYF.

This clone was seen only a few times. The chain employs TRBV11-2 and TRBJ2-7, with D perhaps TRBD1 (6 bases). The germline V gene encodes CDR1 SGHAT and CDR2 FQNNGV. The CDR3 is 15 amino acids. With 5 bases removed from V and 7 bases from J, the gap between germline ends came to 21 bases. This CDR3 is CASSPLRGAPGEQYF. CDR3 DNA: TGTGCCAGCAGCCCCCTCAGGGGCGCCCCCGGGGAGCAGTACTTC.

The chain couples TRBV4-3 to TRBJ2-1; tentative D call: TRBD2 (6 bases). Deletions cut 2 bases from V and 10 bases from J, with 21 bases between. CDR1 is LGHNA, CDR2 YSLEER, per germline. The CDR3 is 16 amino acids. The CDR3 spells CASSQSASAPAGEQFF. The CDR3 coding sequence is TGCGCCAGCAGCCAATCAGCTAGCGCCCCGGCAGGGGAGCAGTTCTTC.

V usage is TRBV7-2 and J usage is TRBJ2-3; the D gene is possibly TRBD2 (6 bases). Trimming shortened V by 5 bases and J by 9 bases, and 24 bases separated the two germline ends. The V gene's germline CDR1 is SGHTA and CDR2 FQGNSA. This CDR3 has 16 amino acids. The CDR3 spells CASSPSGGLQRRTQYF. CDR3 nucleotide sequence: TGTGCCAGCAGCCCCTCAGGAGGGCTACAAAGAAGGACGCAGTATTTT.

This clone was detected only a few times. The V call is TRBV7-2, the J call TRBJ2-1; the D gene is possibly TRBD1 (6 bases). Germline CDR1 and CDR2: SGHTA and FQGNSA. The ends were cut back, 6 bases at V and 0 bases at J, with 15 bases in the middle. The CDR3 consists of 16 residues. CDR3 sequence (DNA): TGTGCCAGCAGGCCCCAATCGACAGGCTCCTACAATGAGCAGTTCTTC. It is translated as CASRPQSTGSYNEQFF.

V gene TRBV7-9 combines with J gene TRBJ2-1; 9 bases fit TRBD1. This CDR3 region has 15 residues. Germline lookup yields CDR1 SEHNR and CDR2 FQNEAQ (reference sequence). V shed 5 bases, J shed 4 bases, and the junction held 6 bases outside the gene matches. In nucleotides, the CDR3 is TGTGCCAGCAGCCAGGGGACAGGGCAATACAATGAGCAGTTCTTC. Its translation is CASSQGTGQYNEQFF.

The chain is built from TRBV9 and TRBJ2-5, with 7 positions matching TRBD2. The germline CDR1 and CDR2 sequences are SGDLS and YYNGEE. J was trimmed by 1 base and V by 0 bases; bases with no gene match: 6. The CDR3 sequence is 16 residues long. Here the CDR3 reads CASSVGASGVQETQYF. The CDR3 DNA follows: TGTGCCAGCAGCGTAGGAGCGAGCGGGGTCCAAGAGACCCAGTACTTC.

The V call is TRBV5-4, the J call TRBJ1-2; 7 nucleotides align to TRBD1. V lost 4 bases to trimming and J lost 8 bases; unmatched junction nucleotides: 8. This CDR3 is built from 13 residues. Germline lookup yields CDR1 SGHNT and CDR2 YYREEE (reference sequence). CDR3 nucleotide sequence: TGTGCCAGCAGCCTACAGGGGATAGACGGCTACACCTTC. It is translated as CASSLQGIDGYTF.

The rearrangement uses TRBV19 and TRBJ1-1; D ambiguous. Germline V CDR1 and CDR2: LNHDA, SQIVND (reference sequence). This CDR3 contains 19 residues. V lost 3 bases, J lost 1 base, and 24 bases lay in between. The CDR3 DNA reads TGTGCCAGTAGTATGGCGGGGAGGCACCCGAACTTACGGAACACTGAAGCTTTCTTT. Residues: CASSMAGRHPNLRNTEAFF.

This clone was recorded a few times. The genes are TRBV2 and TRBJ2-3, with 7 bases lining up with TRBD1. There are 15 residues in the CDR3. Germline CDR1 reads SNHLY; CDR2 reads FYNNEI. Trimming removed 8 bases from V and 6 bases from J; junction bases left unmatched: 14. Here the CDR3 reads CASLRDSIMVDTQYF. CDR3 nucleotide sequence: TGTGCCAGCCTGAGGGACAGCATAATGGTGGATACGCAGTATTTT.

This clone occurred a few times. The rearrangement uses TRBV30 and TRBJ2-1, with 10 bases identical to TRBD2. V dropped 4 bases and J dropped 0; count of bases not matched to a gene: 9. Germline assignment: CDR1 GTSNPN and CDR2 SVGIG (reference sequence). The CDR3 is 17 amino acids. CDR3 sequence: CAWIHPPSGSSYNEQFF. The DNA of the CDR3 is TGTGCCTGGATTCACCCTCCTAGCGGGAGCTCCTACAATGAGCAGTTCTTC.

The chain uses TRBV19 and TRBJ1-1; D gene uncertain. This CDR3 spans 17 amino acids. CDR1 is LNHDA and CDR2 is SQIVND in the germline V gene (reference sequence). V lost 1 base to trimming and J lost 4 bases, with 19 bases between them. CDR3 sequence: CASSIGTEASGSTEAFF. The CDR3 DNA reads TGTGCCAGTAGTATAGGGACGGAGGCTTCTGGGAGCACTGAAGCTTTCTTT.

This clone was counted a few times. The J gene is TRBJ2-5, the V gene TRBV29-1, with D possibly matching TRBD2 (6 bases). Per germline, CDR1 SQVTM and CDR2 ANQGSEA. Between the trimmed V and J ends, which lost 0 bases and 2 bases, there was a span of 10 bases. CDR3 size: 14 residues. CDR3 protein: CSVEDTGGQETQYF. The CDR3 DNA reads as TGCAGCGTTGAAGATACTGGGGGGCAAGAGACCCAGTACTTC. The whole variable domain, remainder taken from reference TRBV29-1 and TRBJ2-5, is SAVISQKPSRDICQRGTSLTIQCQVDSQVTMMFWYRQQPGQSLTLIATANQGSEATYESGFVIDKFPISRPNLTFSTLTVSNMSPEDSSIYLCSVEDTGGQETQYFGPGTRLLVL.

This clone was seen a handful of times. This chain joins TRBV18 and TRBJ2-7; D unclear. CDR1 is KGHSH and CDR2 is LQKENI in the germline V gene. The CDR3 runs to 13 residues. V lost 2 bases, J lost 1 base, and 6 bases lay in between. The CDR3 spells CASSPRGSYEQYF. For the CDR3, the DNA is TGTGCCAGCTCACCAAGAGGATCCTACGAGCAGTACTTC. The full variable domain, its missing parts supplied by reference TRBV18 and TRBJ2-7, is NAGVMQNPRHLVRRRGQEARLRCSPMKGHSHVYWYRQLPEEGLKFMVYLQKENIIDESGMPKERFSAEFPKEGPSILRIQQVVRGDSAAYFCASSPRGSYEQYFGPGTRLTVT.

The V and J genes are TRBV27 and TRBJ2-7; 8 nucleotides align to TRBD2. Per the germline V gene, CDR1 is MNHEY and CDR2 is SMNVEV (reference sequence). The length of the CDR3 is 15 residues. J gave up 0 bases and V 4 bases, and 5 bases lay outside the gene matches. CDR3: CASSSSSGFSYEQYF. The CDR3, as DNA: TGTGCCAGCAGTTCCTCTAGCGGGTTCTCCTACGAGCAGTACTTC.

The table lists this clone with a few counts. The J gene is TRBJ1-5, the V gene TRBV25-1; D remains unclear. Looked up from germline, CDR1 is MGHDK and CDR2 is SYGVNS. The ends were cut back, 3 bases at V and 2 bases at J, with 11 bases in the middle. The length of the CDR3 is 15 residues. The CDR3 protein is CASSDLGEGNQPQHF. In nucleotides, the CDR3 is TGTGCCAGCAGTGATCTCGGGGAAGGCAATCAGCCCCAGCATTTT.

This clone appeared a few times. This rearrangement joins TRBV7-2 to TRBJ2-3; no clear D gene. The CDR3 spans 15 residues. Trimming took 6 bases from V and 2 from J, leaving 15 bases between them. Germline loops: CDR1 SGHTA, CDR2 FQGNSA. The CDR3 region is CASSPVRLFTDTQYF. The CDR3 nucleotides read TGTGCCAGCAGTCCTGTCCGGTTATTCACAGATACGCAGTATTTT.

The chain employs TRBV2 and TRBJ2-2; TRBD1 might be the D (6 bases). Germline CDR1 reads SNHLY; CDR2 reads FYNNEI. The CDR3 contains 14 residues. Trimming left V 7 bases short and J 0 bases short, with 9 bases between. CDR3 protein: CASTRTANTGELFF. The CDR3, as DNA: TGTGCCAGCACTCGGACAGCGAACACCGGGGAGCTGTTTTTT.

The J gene is TRBJ2-3, the V gene TRBV28; 10 bases align to TRBD1. The CDR3 totals 16 residues. After removal of 8 bases from V and 5 bases from J, the junction contained 13 bases not matched to a gene. Germline loops: CDR1 MDHEN, CDR2 SYDVKM. The DNA for the CDR3 is TGTGCCAGCCGCCTCGGGGGGACAGGGGATAAAGATACGCAGTATTTT. This sequence encodes CASRLGGTGDKDTQYF.

The table lists this clone with a few counts. This chain joins TRBV19 and TRBJ1-5; possibly TRBD1 for D (5 bases). The CDR3 sequence is 14 residues long. Germline CDR1 is LNHDA and CDR2 is SQIVND (reference sequence). V was cut by 6 bases and J by 4 bases, with 13 bases left in between. In DNA, the CDR3 is TGTGCCAGTAGGTATGACAGTACAAATCAGCCCCAGCATTTT. This gives the protein CASRYDSTNQPQHF.